This T cell receptor (beta chain) was observed in a study of response to subunit inactivated influenza vaccine. TCRdb recomputed calls from the RT-PCR reads with MiXCR, one row per CDR3 protein. The sample holds under 750,000 distinct CDR3 sequences, 12% seen once. The table lists this clonotype with many counts. The antigen remains unidentified. With V trimmed by 5 bases and J by 10 bases, 8 bases remained unmatched. CDR3 length: 14 amino acids. Findings of the study overall: The study's authors posited that every seasonal influenza vaccination enlists few new T cells.

The TCR originated in a man aged 50 to 60 who received an inactivated influenza vaccine. The rearrangement joins TRBV12-3 or TRBV12-4 to TRBJ1-6; 7 positions agree with TRBD1. The sequencing used PBMCs from blood, collected on the day of vaccination. The CDR3, as DNA: TGTGCCAGCAGTCCCCGACAGGGTAGCTCACCCCTCCACTTT. This translates into CASSPRQGSSPLHF.